This T cell receptor beta chain was profiled in a study of T cells in Graves' hyperthyroidism and ophthalmopathy. Overall study findings and caveats: A model using 13 V-J features told ophthalmopathy apart from stable hyperthyroidism.

V shed 7 bases, J shed 2 bases, and the junction held 7 bases outside the gene matches. Per germline, CDR1 SNHLY and CDR2 FYNNEI. This CDR3 comprises 14 residues. Exclusions: uncontrolled infection, other autoimmune disease, pregnancy, lactation. Worth noting for this clonotype: Its cognate antigen is unknown.

Amplification of TCR beta CDR3 regions was performed using RNA transcripts as template. TCR CDR3 regions were first amplified by RT-PCR with HTBI primers. TCRdb re-analysed the multiplex PCR reads in MiXCR, keeping a single row per CDR3 protein. Of 490,000 or so distinct CDR3 sequences in the sample, around a fifth are singletons; the top ten hold around 47%. V usage is TRBV2 and J usage is TRBJ2-5, with 7 bases matching TRBD2. This receptor was obtained from a woman aged 70-85 years with Graves' ophthalmopathy. The sequencing sample was made of blood. CDR3: CASKSSGPQETQYF. The CDR3 DNA reads TGTGCCAGCAAGAGTAGCGGGCCACAAGAGACCCAGTACTTC.